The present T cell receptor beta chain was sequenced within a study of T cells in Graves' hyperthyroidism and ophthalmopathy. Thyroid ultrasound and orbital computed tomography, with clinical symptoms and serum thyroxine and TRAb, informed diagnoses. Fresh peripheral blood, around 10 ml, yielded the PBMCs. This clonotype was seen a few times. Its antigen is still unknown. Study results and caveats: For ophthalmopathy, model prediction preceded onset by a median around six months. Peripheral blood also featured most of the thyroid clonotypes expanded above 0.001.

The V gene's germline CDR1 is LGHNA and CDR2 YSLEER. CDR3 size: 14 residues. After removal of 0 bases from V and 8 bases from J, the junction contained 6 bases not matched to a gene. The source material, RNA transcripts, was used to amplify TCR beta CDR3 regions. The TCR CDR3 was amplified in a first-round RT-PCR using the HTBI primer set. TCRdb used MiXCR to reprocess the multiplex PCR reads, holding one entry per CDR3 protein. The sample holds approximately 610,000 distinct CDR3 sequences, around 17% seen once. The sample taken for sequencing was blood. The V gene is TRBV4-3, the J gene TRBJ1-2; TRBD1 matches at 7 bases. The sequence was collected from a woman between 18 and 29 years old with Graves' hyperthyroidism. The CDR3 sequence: CASSQDGGGTGYTF. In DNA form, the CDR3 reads TGCGCCAGCAGCCAAGATGGAGGGGGCACAGGCTACACCTTC.